This passage covers 19 T cell receptor beta chains from one sample sequenced in a study of T cells in Graves' hyperthyroidism and ophthalmopathy. The CDR3 regions of TCR beta were amplified from RNA transcripts. The HTBI primer set was used in a first-round RT-PCR of the TCR CDR3. MiXCR, run by TCRdb on the multiplex PCR reads, gives a single entry per CDR3 protein. The data hold 660,000 or so distinct CDR3 sequences, with about 45% observed a single time. Material: peripheral blood or thyroid tissue (not recorded which). These receptors came from an adult man with Graves' disease, either hyperthyroidism or ophthalmopathy (not recorded which).

The sample holds many counts of this clonotype. This sequence joins TRBV12-3 or TRBV12-4 and TRBJ1-1; D not resolved. V shed 3 bases and J shed 4 bases, with 6 bases lying between them. This CDR3 comprises 12 residues. CDR3 amino acids: CASSLEATEAFF. In DNA form, the CDR3 reads TGTGCCAGCAGTTTGGAAGCCACTGAAGCTTTCTTT.

A note on this clonotype: Given a much more abundant clone one base away, this may be a read error. The chain combines TRBV7-6 with TRBJ2-5; no clear D. The CDR3 covers 13 residues. Germline CDR1 reads SGHVS; CDR2 reads FNYEAQ. CDR3 sequence (DNA): TGTGCCAACAGCATCAGTGTTCGAGAGACCCAGTACTTC. This codes for CANSISVRETQYF.

V is TRBV20-1 and J is TRBJ2-5, with 9 bases that match TRBD2. J was trimmed by 2 bases and V by 1 base; bases with no gene match: 11. The CDR3 is made up of 17 amino acids. The germline V gene has CDR1 DFQATT and CDR2 SNEGSKA (reference sequence). CDR3 nucleotide sequence: TGCAGTGCTAGAGGGATAGCGGGGGTACGGCGGCAAGAGACCCAGTACTTC. Translation: CSARGIAGVRRQETQYF.

This clonotype was seen ten or more times. The gene calls are TRBV15 and TRBJ1-5, with D possibly matching TRBD1 (5 bases). The CDR3 loop spans 16 amino acids. Trimming left V 0 bases short and J 6 bases short, with 15 bases between. Germline V gives CDR1 LNHNV, CDR2 YYDKDF (reference sequence). CDR3 protein: CATSRDMQGAGQPQHF. DNA for the CDR3: TGTGCCACCAGCAGAGATATGCAGGGCGCGGGTCAGCCCCAGCATTTT.

The sample holds a few counts of this clonotype. This rearrangement joins TRBV15 to TRBJ2-5, with TRBD1 matching over 10 bases. The ends lost 4 bases at V and 9 bases at J; junction bases unmatched: 8. CDR1 and CDR2 (germline): LNHNV, YYDKDF (reference sequence). The CDR3 runs 14 residues. In DNA form, the CDR3 reads TGTGCCACCAGCATCGGACAGGGGGATCAGCCCCAGTACTTC. Translating it yields CATSIGQGDQPQYF.

The chain combines TRBV15 with TRBJ2-2; D not resolved. CDR1 and CDR2 (germline): LNHNV, YYDKDF (reference sequence). The CDR3 spans 12 residues. V was pared by 11 bases and J by 4 bases, with 11 bases between. CDR3 DNA sequence: TGTGCCTCGGACGTCGGCACCGGGGAGCTGTTTTTT. Its protein product is CASDVGTGELFF.

The chain couples TRBV7-9 to TRBJ2-7; D remains ambiguous. V lost 3 bases and J lost 2, with 11 bases in between. This CDR3 has 14 amino acids. Germline values: CDR1 SEHNR, CDR2 FQNEAQ (reference sequence). CDR3 bases: TGTGCCAGCAGCTTTGGTAGAACCGCCTACGAGCAGTACTTC. Its translation: CASSFGRTAYEQYF.

The CDR3 coding sequence is TGCGCCAGCAGCGGCGGGACAACCAACTATGGCTACACCTTC. It translates to CASSGGTTNYGYTF. The J gene is TRBJ1-2, the V gene TRBV5-1; D is perhaps TRBD1 (6 bases). The germline V and J ends were trimmed by 4 bases and 2 bases, with 12 bases remaining between them. CDR3 length: 14 residues. CDR1 SGHRS and CDR2 YFSETQ come from the germline V gene. The whole variable domain, remainder taken from reference TRBV5-1 and TRBJ1-2, is KAGVTQTPRYLIKTRGQQVTLSCSPISGHRSVSWYQQTPGQGLQFLFEYFSETQRNKGNFPGRFSGRQFSNSRSEMNVSTLELGDSALYLCASSGGTTNYGYTFGSGTRLTVV.

This sequence joins TRBV7-9 and TRBJ2-2; D possibly corresponds to TRBD1 (6 bases). Trimming left V 5 bases short and J 2 bases short, with 18 bases between. This CDR3 has 17 amino acids. The germline V gene has CDR1 SEHNR and CDR2 FQNEAQ (reference sequence). As DNA, the CDR3 is TGTGCCAGCAGCCTAAGATCAGGGGTTACAAACACCGGGGAGCTGTTTTTT. Residues: CASSLRSGVTNTGELFF.

This clonotype has at least ten counts. The chain uses TRBV2 and TRBJ2-7; D not certain. The CDR3 consists of 12 residues. V shed 4 bases and J shed 2 bases, with 6 bases lying between them. Germline CDR1 is SNHLY and CDR2 is FYNNEI. CDR3 protein: CASSGVTYEQYF. The CDR3 DNA reads as TGTGCCAGCAGTGGGGTTACCTACGAGCAGTACTTC.

This clonotype was found a few times. The CDR3 loop reads CASSPTGGGHYGYTF. CDR3 nucleotides: TGTGCCAGCAGTCCTACCGGAGGGGGCCACTATGGCTACACCTTC. This rearrangement joins TRBV7-9 to TRBJ1-2; TRBD1 matches 7 bases. V lost 6 bases, J lost 3 bases, and 10 bases stayed unmatched. The CDR3 loop spans 15 amino acids. From germline, CDR1 is SEHNR and CDR2 FQNEAQ (reference sequence). Variable domain in full (rest from reference TRBV7-9 and TRBJ1-2): DTGVSQNPRHKITKRGQNVTFRCDPISEHNRLYWYRQTLGQGPEFLTYFQNEAQLEKSRLLSDRFSAERPKGSFSTLEIQRTEQGDSAMYLCASSPTGGGHYGYTFGSGTRLTVV.

The V gene is TRBV24-1, the J gene TRBJ1-2; D remains ambiguous. V was shortened by 7 bases and J by 8 bases, with 13 bases between the two germline ends. CDR3 length: 12 residues. The V gene's germline CDR1 is KGHDR and CDR2 SFDVKD. CDR3: CATSDSMGGYTF. CDR3 DNA sequence: TGTGCCACCAGCGATAGTATGGGCGGCTACACCTTC.

The chain employs TRBV13 and TRBJ2-5; D call uncertain. Germline V gene data show CDR1 as PRHDT and CDR2 as FYEKMQ (reference sequence). This CDR3 region has 16 residues. V was cut by 0 bases and J by 1 base, with 12 bases left in between. The DNA of the CDR3 is TGTGCCAGCAGCTTAGGACCTATAAGGTTCCAAGAGACCCAGTACTTC. It translates to CASSLGPIRFQETQYF.

This clonotype has only one observation. An end of the junction differs from the germline gene, which may be a read error. CDR3 region: CASSESGSGSYEQYF. The CDR3 DNA follows: TGTGCCAGCAGTGAGTCGGGGTCGGGTAGCTACGAGCAGTACTTC. V and J are TRBV10-2 and TRBJ2-7, with a tentative D call TRBD2 (5 bases). Germline V gene sequence: CDR1 WSHSY, CDR2 SAAADI. CDR3 length: 15 residues.

This chain connects TRBV2 to TRBJ1-5; D is perhaps TRBD1 (6 bases). Per the germline V gene, CDR1 is SNHLY and CDR2 is FYNNEI. The germline V and J ends were trimmed by 6 bases and 3 bases, with 18 bases remaining between them. The CDR3 has 16 amino acids. CDR3 DNA: TGTGCCAGCAGGAGGGACACGGCCGGAAACAATCAGCCCCAGCATTTT. This gives the protein CASRRDTAGNNQPQHF.

This clonotype was counted ten times or more. This rearrangement joins TRBV2 to TRBJ2-7; a possible D gene is TRBD2 (6 bases). The germline V gene has CDR1 SNHLY and CDR2 FYNNEI. The length of the CDR3 is 15 residues. The V and J ends lost 5 bases and 7 bases respectively, with 21 bases between them. CDR3 loop: CASSRRDGLAREQYF. The DNA for the CDR3 is TGTGCCAGCAGTCGACGGGATGGGCTAGCGCGTGAGCAGTACTTC.

The V gene is TRBV11-3, the J gene TRBJ2-7; TRBD1 agrees at 8 bases. The V and J ends lost 2 bases and 5 bases, in that order; junction bases with no gene match: 5. This CDR3 is built from 14 residues. Germline loops: CDR1 SGHNT, CDR2 YENEEA. DNA for the CDR3: TGTGCCAGCAGCTTAAGTACAGGGGGAAACGAGCAGTACTTC. This sequence encodes CASSLSTGGNEQYF.

This rearrangement joins TRBV29-1 to TRBJ1-1, with 10 bases identical to TRBD1. V shed 4 bases and J 6 bases; nucleotides not matched to a gene: 14. The CDR3 is made up of 16 amino acids. Germline-derived CDR1 and CDR2 are SQVTM and ANQGSEA. CDR3 nucleotide sequence: TGCAGCGTTGGATACCGGGACAGGGGACTTTTGTCTGAAGCTTTCTTT. The encoded protein is CSVGYRDRGLLSEAFF.

The chain is built from TRBV7-7 and TRBJ2-5, with 9 bases identical to TRBD2. Trimming cost V 5 bases and J 5 bases; bases outside gene matches: 9. The germline CDR1 and CDR2 sequences are SSHAT and FNYEAQ (reference sequence). The CDR3 has 15 amino acids. CDR3 sequence: CASSPETSGMETQYF. The CDR3 bases are TGTGCCAGCAGCCCTGAGACTAGCGGCATGGAGACCCAGTACTTC. Combining the CDR3 with reference TRBV7-7 and TRBJ2-5 gives the whole variable domain GAGVSQSPRYKVTKRGQDVTLRCDPISSHATLYWYQQALGQGPEFLTYFNYEAQPDKSGLPSDRFSAERPEGSISTLTIQRTEQRDSAMYRCASSPETSGMETQYFGPGTRLLVL.